This T cell receptor (beta chain) appears in the sequencing data of a study of shared clonotypes between healthy human individuals. Sequencing of unsorted PBMC DNA was carried out using ten immunoSEQ deep assay plates. Using immunoSEQ multiplex PCR, the repertoire was profiled, and TCRdb retains in-frame clones only, with some absent. This sample has hundreds of thousands of clones, with around 77% found just once. Sequences were obtained from PBMCs. The sequence came from a woman aged 40 to 50 in good health. Some clones in this sample may be carry-over from other donors' samples.

The CDR3 region is CASSVAGAGASYEQYF. The CDR3 coding sequence is TGTGCCAGCAGCGTAGCTGGCGCGGGGGCCTCCTACGAGCAGTACTTC. The chain employs TRBV9 and TRBJ2-7; perhaps TRBD2 as D (7 bases). The V gene's germline CDR1 is SGDLS and CDR2 YYNGEE. The CDR3 is made up of 16 amino acids. V was cut by 0 bases and J by 0 bases, with 13 bases left in between.